This T cell receptor (beta chain) came from a study of a mutant IDH1 vaccine in newly diagnosed glioma. Looking at the study overall: Radiotherapy alone preceded vaccination by 4-6 weeks; alternatively, vaccination started with temozolomide cycles. Of the patients given treatment, roughly 60% were male and 37.5% were female, and a mean age of around 41 years was recorded. Patients' prior therapy spanned radiotherapy, temozolomide, or both; most underwent both.

In regard to this clone: Its specificity is not known.

Clones were sequenced by immunoSEQ multiplex PCR, and TCRdb holds only the in-frame ones, with some missing. The sample lists under 70,000 clones, around 80% occurring once. The germline V gene has CDR1 LNHDA and CDR2 SQIVND (reference sequence). This CDR3 has 15 residues. The V end was cut by 3 bases, the J end by 1 base, with 12 bases between. The sample's time point: week 5, during vaccination. Vaccination used 300 ug of mutant IDH1 20-mer peptide per dose, with topical imiquimod. Tumors from donors were new WHO grade 3 or 4 IDH1-mutant astrocytomas with ATRX loss. The sample here was PBMCs, taken from a glioma patient whose treatment included an IDH1 peptide vaccine. The clonotype comes from a woman aged 45-65 years with glioma. The rearrangement uses TRBV19 and TRBJ1-2; D may be TRBD1 (5 bases). CDR3 sequence reads: CASSIDDSNNYGYTF. DNA of the CDR3: TGTGCCAGTAGTATTGATGACAGCAATAACTATGGCTACACCTTC.